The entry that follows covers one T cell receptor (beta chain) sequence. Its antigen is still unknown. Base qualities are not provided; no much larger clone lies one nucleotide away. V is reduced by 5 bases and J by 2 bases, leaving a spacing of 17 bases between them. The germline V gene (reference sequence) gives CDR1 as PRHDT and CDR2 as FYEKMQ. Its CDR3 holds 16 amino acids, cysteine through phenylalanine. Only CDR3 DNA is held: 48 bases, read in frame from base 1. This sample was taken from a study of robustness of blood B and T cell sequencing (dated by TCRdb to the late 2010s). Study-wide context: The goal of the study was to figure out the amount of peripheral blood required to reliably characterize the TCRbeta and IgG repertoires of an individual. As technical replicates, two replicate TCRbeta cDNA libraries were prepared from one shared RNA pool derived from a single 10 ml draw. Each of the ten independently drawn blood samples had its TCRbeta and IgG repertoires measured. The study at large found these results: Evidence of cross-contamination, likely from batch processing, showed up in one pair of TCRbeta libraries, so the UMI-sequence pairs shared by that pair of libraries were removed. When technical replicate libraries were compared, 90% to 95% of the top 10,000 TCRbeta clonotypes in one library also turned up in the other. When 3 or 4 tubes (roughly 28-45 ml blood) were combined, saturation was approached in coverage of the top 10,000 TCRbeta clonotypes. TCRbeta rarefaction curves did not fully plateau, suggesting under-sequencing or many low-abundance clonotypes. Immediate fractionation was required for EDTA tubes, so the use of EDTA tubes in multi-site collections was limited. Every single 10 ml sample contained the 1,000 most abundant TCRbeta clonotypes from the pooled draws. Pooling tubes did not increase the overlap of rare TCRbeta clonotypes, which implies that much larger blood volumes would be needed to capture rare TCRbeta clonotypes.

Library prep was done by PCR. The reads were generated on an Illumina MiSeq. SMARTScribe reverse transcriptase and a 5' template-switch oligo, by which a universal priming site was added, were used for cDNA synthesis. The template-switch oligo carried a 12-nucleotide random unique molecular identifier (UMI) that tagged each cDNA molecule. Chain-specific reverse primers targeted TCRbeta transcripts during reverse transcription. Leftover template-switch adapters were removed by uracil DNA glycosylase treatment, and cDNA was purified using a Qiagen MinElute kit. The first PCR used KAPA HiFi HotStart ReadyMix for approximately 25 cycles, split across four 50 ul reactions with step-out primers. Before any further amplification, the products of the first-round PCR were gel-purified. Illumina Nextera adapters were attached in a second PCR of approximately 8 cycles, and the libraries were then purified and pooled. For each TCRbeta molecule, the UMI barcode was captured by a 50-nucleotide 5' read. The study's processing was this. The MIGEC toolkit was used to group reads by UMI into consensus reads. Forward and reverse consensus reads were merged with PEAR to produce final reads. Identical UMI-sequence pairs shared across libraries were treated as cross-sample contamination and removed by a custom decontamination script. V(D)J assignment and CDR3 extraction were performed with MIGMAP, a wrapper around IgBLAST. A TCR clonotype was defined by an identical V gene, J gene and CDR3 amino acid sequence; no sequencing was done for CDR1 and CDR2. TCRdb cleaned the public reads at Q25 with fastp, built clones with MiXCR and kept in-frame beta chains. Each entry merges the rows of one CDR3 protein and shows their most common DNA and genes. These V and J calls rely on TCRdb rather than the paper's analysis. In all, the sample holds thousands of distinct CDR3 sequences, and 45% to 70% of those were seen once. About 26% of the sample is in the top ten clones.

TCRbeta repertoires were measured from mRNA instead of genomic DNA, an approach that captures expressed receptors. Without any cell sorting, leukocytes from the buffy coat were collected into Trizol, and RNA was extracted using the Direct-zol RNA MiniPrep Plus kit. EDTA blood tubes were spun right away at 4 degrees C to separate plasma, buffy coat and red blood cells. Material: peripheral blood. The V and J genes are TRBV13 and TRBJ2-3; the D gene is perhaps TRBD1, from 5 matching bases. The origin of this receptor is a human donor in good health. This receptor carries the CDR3 CASSPGAGWDTDTQYF. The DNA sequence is TGTGCCAGCAGCCCAGGTGCAGGGTGGGACACAGATACGCAGTATTTT.